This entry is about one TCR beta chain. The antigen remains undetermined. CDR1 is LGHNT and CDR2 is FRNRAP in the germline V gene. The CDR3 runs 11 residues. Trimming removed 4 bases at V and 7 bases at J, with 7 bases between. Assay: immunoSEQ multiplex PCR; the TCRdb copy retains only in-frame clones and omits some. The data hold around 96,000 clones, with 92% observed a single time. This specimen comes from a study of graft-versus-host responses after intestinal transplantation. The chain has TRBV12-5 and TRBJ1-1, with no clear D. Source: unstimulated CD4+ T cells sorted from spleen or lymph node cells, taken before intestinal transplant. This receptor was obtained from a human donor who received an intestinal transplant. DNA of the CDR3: TGTGCTAGTGGTTCGGGGATTGAAGCTTTCTTT. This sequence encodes CASGSGIEAFF.